This is a list of T cell receptor beta chains from one sample in a study of T-cell memory formation after mild COVID-19. Via MiXCR, TCRdb re-called the 5' RACE reads, giving one row per CDR3 protein. This table has about 200,000 distinct CDR3 sequences, just over 9.5% appearing once. Sequenced: PBMCs or a T cell subset sorted from them (not recorded which). All receptors come from a man aged 18 to 29 who had mild COVID-19 (a few samples of this study predate the infection). Cell type and time point are not known. CDR3s include the opening cysteine and the closing phenylalanine or tryptophan. The D gene is left open where the match is weak. Clone size is not always given. Where it is, it says once, few, many or a class for expanded clones.

TGTGCCAGCAGCTTAGTCGGGCAGGAGGTGTCCATATATTTT	CASSLVGQEVSIYF	TRBV7-2	TRBJ1-3	.	.
TGTGCCAGCAGCTTAGAGCAGAGGGGAAACATTCAGTACTTC	CASSLEQRGNIQYF	TRBV11-1	TRBJ2-4	.	few
TGTGCCAGCGCCATCTTGACAGGGATCACCTACGAGCAGTACTTC	CASAILTGITYEQYF	TRBV7-2	TRBJ2-7	TRBD1	.
TGTGCCATCAGTGAATCCCCCCGAGGGGCCAACGTCCTGACTTTC	CAISESPRGANVLTF	TRBV10-3	TRBJ2-6	.	.
TGTGCCATCAGTGTCGGACAGGACTATGGCTACACCTTC	CAISVGQDYGYTF	TRBV10-3	TRBJ1-2	TRBD1	many
TGCAGTCAGAGAACAGGCCGCCATGATGAGCAGTTCTTC	CSQRTGRHDEQFF	TRBV20-1	TRBJ2-1	.	few
TGCAGTGCTGCGTGGCTCCTCAACAATGAGCAGTTCTTC	CSAAWLLNNEQFF	TRBV20-1	TRBJ2-1	.	many
TGTGCCAGCAGGGACGGGACTACAGGCGGGGAGCTGTTTTTT	CASRDGTTGGELFF	TRBV12-3/TRBV12-4	TRBJ2-2	TRBD2	.
TGCAGTGCCTGGGGGACAGGGGGCCTGATTCAGCCCCAGCATTTT	CSAWGTGGLIQPQHF	TRBV20-1	TRBJ1-5	TRBD1	.
TGCGCCAGCAGCTTGGAGGGGACCAACACCGGGGAGCTGTTTTTT	CASSLEGTNTGELFF	TRBV5-1	TRBJ2-2	.	many
TGTGCCAGCACCCGCCGGGGACTAGCGGGGGGGGGACAAGAGACCCAGTACTTC	CASTRRGLAGGGQETQYF	TRBV7-2	TRBJ2-5	TRBD2	.
TGCGCCAGCAGCTTGGGAGTGCAAGGCAATGAAAAACTGTTTTTT	CASSLGVQGNEKLFF	TRBV5-1	TRBJ1-4	.	.
TGTGCCAGCAGCTCGAGGACAGGGCTAGAGACCCAGTACTTC	CASSSRTGLETQYF	TRBV7-2	TRBJ2-5	TRBD1	many
TGTGCCACCAGTTCCAGGGGGTTATATGAGACCCAGTACTTC	CATSSRGLYETQYF	TRBV24-1	TRBJ2-5	TRBD1	.
TGCGCCAGCAGCCTGATGACAGGGGAAAGAAATACGCAGTATTTT	CASSLMTGERNTQYF	TRBV4-1	TRBJ2-3	TRBD1	few
TGTGCCACCAGTGGTTCCGCCCCGGGAGACACCGGGGAGCTGTTTTTT	CATSGSAPGDTGELFF	TRBV24-1	TRBJ2-2	.	.
TGTGCCAGCAGTTACTCGGGTTTGCCGAACACTGAAGCTTTCTTT	CASSYSGLPNTEAFF	TRBV6-5	TRBJ1-1	.	many